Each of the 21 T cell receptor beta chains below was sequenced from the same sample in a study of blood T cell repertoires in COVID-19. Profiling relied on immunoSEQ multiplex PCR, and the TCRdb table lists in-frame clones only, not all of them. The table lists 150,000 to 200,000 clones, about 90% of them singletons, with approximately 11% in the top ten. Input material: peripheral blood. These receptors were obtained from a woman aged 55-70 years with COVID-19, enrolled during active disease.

The CDR3: CASSADRGFYGYTF. CDR3 nucleotide sequence: TGTGCCAGCAGCGCTGACAGGGGATTCTATGGCTACACCTTC. The rearrangement uses TRBV5-4 and TRBJ1-2; 8 nucleotides line up with TRBD1. Germline CDR1 is SGHNT and CDR2 is YYREEE (reference sequence). V lost 4 bases and J lost 4; bases outside the gene matches: 6. This CDR3 region has 14 residues.

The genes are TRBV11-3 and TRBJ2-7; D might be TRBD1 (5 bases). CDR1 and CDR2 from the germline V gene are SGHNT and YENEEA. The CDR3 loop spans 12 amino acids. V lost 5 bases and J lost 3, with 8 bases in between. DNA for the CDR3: TGTGCCAGCAGCCCCGACAGCTACGAGCAGTACTTC. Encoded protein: CASSPDSYEQYF.

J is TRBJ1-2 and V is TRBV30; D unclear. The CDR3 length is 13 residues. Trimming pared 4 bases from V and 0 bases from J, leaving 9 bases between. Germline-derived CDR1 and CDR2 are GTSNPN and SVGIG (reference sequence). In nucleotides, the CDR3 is TGTGCCTGGAAAAGAGGTTCTAACTATGGCTACACCTTC. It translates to CAWKRGSNYGYTF. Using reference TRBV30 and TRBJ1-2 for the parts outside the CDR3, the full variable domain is SQTIHQWPATLVQPVGSPLSLECTVEGTSNPNLYWYRQAAGRGLQLLFYSVGIGQISSEVPQNLSASRPQDRQFILSSKKLLLSDSGFYLCAWKRGSNYGYTFGSGTRLTVV.

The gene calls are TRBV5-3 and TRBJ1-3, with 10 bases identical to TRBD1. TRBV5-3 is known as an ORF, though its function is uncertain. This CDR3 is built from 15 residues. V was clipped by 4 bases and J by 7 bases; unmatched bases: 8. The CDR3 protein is CARSADRGPGNTIYF. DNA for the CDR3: TGTGCCAGAAGCGCCGACAGGGGGCCGGGGAACACCATATATTTT.

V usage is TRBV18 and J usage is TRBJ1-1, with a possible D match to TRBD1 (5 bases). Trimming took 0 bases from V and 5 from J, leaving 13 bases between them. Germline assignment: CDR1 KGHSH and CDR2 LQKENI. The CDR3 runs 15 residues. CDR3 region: CASSPPRGGGTEAFF. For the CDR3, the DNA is TGTGCCAGCTCACCACCGAGGGGAGGAGGGACTGAAGCTTTCTTT.

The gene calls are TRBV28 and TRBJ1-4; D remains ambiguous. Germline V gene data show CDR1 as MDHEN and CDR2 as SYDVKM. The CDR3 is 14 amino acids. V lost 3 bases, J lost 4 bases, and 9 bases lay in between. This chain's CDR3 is CASSFWGGNEKLFF. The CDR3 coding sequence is TGTGCCAGCAGTTTTTGGGGAGGTAATGAAAAACTGTTTTTT.

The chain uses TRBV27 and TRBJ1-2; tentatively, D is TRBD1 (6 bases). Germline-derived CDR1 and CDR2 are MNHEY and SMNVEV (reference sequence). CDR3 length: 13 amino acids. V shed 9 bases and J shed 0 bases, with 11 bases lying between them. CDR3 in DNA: TGTGCCAGTGGCAGGGGCCCTAACTATGGCTACACCTTC. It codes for CASGRGPNYGYTF.

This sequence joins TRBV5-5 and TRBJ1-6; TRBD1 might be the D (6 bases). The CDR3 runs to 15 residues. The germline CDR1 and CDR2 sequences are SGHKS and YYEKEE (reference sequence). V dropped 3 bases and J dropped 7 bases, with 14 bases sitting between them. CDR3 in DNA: TGTGCCAGCAGCTCCGGACAGAATTTGAATTCACCCCTCCACTTT. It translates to CASSSGQNLNSPLHF.

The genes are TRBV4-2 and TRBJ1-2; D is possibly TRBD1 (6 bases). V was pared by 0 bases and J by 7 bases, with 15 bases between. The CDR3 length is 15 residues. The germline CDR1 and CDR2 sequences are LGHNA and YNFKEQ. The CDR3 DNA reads TGTGCCAGCAGCCAAGATCTGGGCAGGGGAGCTGGCTACACCTTC. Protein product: CASSQDLGRGAGYTF.

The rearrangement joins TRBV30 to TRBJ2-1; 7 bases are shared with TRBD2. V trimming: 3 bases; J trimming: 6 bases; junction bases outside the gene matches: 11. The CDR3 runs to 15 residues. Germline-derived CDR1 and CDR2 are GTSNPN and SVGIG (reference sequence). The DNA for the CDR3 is TGTGCCTGGAGGGGAGTGGCGGGAGTTTCCAATGAGCAGTTCTTC. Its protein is CAWRGVAGVSNEQFF.

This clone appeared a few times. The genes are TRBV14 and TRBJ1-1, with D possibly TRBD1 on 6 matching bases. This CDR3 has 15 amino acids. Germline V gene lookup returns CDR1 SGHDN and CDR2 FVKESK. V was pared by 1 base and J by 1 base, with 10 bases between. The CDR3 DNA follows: TGTGCCAGCAGCCAAGTCAGGGGCCAGAACACTGAAGCTTTCTTT. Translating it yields CASSQVRGQNTEAFF.

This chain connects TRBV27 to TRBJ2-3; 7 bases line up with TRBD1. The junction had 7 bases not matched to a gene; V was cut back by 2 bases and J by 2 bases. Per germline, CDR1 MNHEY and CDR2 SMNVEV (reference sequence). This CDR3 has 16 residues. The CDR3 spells CASSLDRAINTDTQYF. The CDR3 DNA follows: TGTGCCAGCAGTTTAGACAGGGCGATAAACACAGATACGCAGTATTTT.

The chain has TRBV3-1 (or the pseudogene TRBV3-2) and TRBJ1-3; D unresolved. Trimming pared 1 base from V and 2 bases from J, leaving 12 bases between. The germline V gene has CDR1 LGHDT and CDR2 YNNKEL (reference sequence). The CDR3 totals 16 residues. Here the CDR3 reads CASSQGFSGTGNTIYF. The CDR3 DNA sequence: TGTGCCAGCAGCCAAGGGTTCTCGGGAACTGGAAACACCATATATTTT.

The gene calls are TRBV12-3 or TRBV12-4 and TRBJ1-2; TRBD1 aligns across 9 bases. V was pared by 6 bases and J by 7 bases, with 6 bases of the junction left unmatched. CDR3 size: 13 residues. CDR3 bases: TGTGCCAGCAGATTACAGGGGGCCTCTGGCTACACCTTC. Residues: CASRLQGASGYTF.

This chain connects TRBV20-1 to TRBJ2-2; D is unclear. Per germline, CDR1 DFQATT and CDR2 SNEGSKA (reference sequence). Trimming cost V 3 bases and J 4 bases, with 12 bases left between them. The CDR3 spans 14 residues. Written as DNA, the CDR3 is TGCAGTGCTAGTTTGAGGCGGTCCACCGGGGAGCTGTTTTTT. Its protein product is CSASLRRSTGELFF.

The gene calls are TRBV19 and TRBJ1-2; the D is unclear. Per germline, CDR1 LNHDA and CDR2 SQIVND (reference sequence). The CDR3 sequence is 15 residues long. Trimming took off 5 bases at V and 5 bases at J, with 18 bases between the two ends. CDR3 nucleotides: TGTGCCAGTAGTCGTACGGAAAAGGGAGGATATGGCTACACCTTC. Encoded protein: CASSRTEKGGYGYTF.

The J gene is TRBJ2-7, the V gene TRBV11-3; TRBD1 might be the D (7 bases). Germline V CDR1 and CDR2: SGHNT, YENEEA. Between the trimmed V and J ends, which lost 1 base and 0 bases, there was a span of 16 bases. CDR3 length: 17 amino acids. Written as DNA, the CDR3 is TGTGCCAGCAGCTTAGTCTCGTGGGGGGACAGCTCCTACGAGCAGTACTTC. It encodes CASSLVSWGDSSYEQYF.

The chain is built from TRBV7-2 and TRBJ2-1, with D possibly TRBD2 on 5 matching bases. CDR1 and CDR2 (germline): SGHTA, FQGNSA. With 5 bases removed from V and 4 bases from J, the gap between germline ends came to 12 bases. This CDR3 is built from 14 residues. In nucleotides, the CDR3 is TGTGCCAGCAGCCCCGCGGGTCTGTACAATGAGCAGTTCTTC. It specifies CASSPAGLYNEQFF.

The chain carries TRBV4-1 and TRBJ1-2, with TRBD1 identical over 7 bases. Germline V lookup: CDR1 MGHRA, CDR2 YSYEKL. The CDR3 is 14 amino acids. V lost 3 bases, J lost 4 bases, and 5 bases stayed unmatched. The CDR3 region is CASSHVQGSYGYTF. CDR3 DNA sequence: TGCGCCAGCAGCCACGTACAGGGGTCCTATGGCTACACCTTC.

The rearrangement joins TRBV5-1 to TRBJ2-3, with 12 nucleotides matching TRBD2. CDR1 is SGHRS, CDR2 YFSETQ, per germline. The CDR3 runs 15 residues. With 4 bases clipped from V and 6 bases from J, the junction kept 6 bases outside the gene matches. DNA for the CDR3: TGCGCCAGCAGCCCCCTTGGACTAGCGGGGGATACGCAGTATTTT. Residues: CASSPLGLAGDTQYF.

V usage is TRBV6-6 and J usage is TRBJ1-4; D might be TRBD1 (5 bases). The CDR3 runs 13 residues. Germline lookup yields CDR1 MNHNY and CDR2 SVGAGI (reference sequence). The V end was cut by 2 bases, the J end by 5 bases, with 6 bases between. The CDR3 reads CASSYRGNEKLFF. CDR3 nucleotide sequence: TGTGCCAGCAGTTACCGGGGGAATGAAAAACTGTTTTTT.